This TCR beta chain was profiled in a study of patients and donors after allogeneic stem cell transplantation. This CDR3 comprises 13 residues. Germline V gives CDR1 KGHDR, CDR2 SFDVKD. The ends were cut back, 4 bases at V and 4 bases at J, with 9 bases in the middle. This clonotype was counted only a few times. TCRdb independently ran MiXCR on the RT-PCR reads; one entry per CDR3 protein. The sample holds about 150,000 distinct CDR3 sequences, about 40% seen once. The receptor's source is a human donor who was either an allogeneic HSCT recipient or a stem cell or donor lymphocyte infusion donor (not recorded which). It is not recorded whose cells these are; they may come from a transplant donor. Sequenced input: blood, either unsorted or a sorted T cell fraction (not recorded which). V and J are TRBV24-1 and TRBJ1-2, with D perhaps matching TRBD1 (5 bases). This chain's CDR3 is CATSEPGGYGYTF. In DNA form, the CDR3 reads TGTGCCACCAGTGAACCGGGGGGCTATGGCTACACCTTC.